A selection of T cell receptor beta chains follows, all from one sample in a study of shared clonotypes between healthy human individuals. Method: immunoSEQ multiplex PCR; TCRdb's copy keeps in-frame clones and lacks some. This table has approximately 2.4 million clones, around 95% appearing once. Sequencing used naive CD4+ T cells sorted from blood. These TCRs come from a man aged 18 to 30 in good health. Both conserved end residues are part of each CDR3. A D gene is named only where the DNA matches it firmly. Clone size is given for some rows only: seen once, a few or many times, or a class if the clone is expanded.

TRBJ1-1 | 11 | . | TRBV19 | . | TGTGCCAGTAGTACGTTCGGGCTGGCTTTCTTT | CASSTFGLAFF
TRBJ1-1 | 13 | once | TRBV6-4 | TRBD1 | TGTGCCAGCAGGCAGGGGGCGGGCACTGAAGCCTTCTTT | CASRQGAGTEAFF
TRBJ2-5 | 14 | . | TRBV30 | . | TGTGCCTGGAGTGCGACTAGTCAGGGAGAGACCCAGTACTTC | CAWSATSQGETQYF
TRBJ1-6 | 15 | . | TRBV6-1 | TRBD1 | TGTGCCAGCAGTTTGCTCACAGGGGAAAAATCACCCCTCCACTTT | CASSLLTGEKSPLHF
TRBJ2-7 | 16 | . | TRBV11-2 | . | TGTGCCAGCAGCTTAGTCCGAGGGATGAGGCTCTACGAGCAGTACTTC | CASSLVRGMRLYEQYF
TRBJ2-5 | 16 | . | TRBV4-2 | TRBD2 | TGTGCCAGCAGCAGATATAGCGGGGGGGCCCAAGAGACCCAGTACTTC | CASSRYSGGAQETQYF
TRBJ1-1 | 14 | . | TRBV6-5 | . | TGTGCCAGCAGCTTACCCGGGGGAAACACTGAAGCTTTCTTT | CASSLPGGNTEAFF
TRBJ2-7 | 15 | . | TRBV14 | . | TGTGCCAGCAGCCAAGAGGGTGGGAGAGGGTACGAGCAGTACTTC | CASSQEGGRGYEQYF
TRBJ1-6 | 16 | few | TRBV18 | TRBD1 | TGTGCCAGCTCACCACCGGGACAGGGAGGTAATTCACCCCTCCACTTT | CASSPPGQGGNSPLHF
TRBJ2-7 | 15 | once | TRBV18 | TRBD1 | TGTGCCAGCTCACCGGACAGGGTTAGCTCCTACGAGCAGTACTTC | CASSPDRVSSYEQYF
TRBJ2-7 | 14 | . | TRBV6-5 | TRBD2 | TGTGCCAGCAAGAGTAGCGGGAGTGACTACGAGCAGTACTTC | CASKSSGSDYEQYF
TRBJ1-4 | 15 | . | TRBV4-1 | TRBD1 | TGCGCCAGCAGCCAGGCCGGGACAGGGAATGAAAAACTGTTTTTT | CASSQAGTGNEKLFF
TRBJ2-2 | 19 | . | TRBV9 | TRBD2 | TGTGCCAGCAGCGTAGGCCCTAGCGGGGGGCGAAAGGGCACCGGGGAGCTGTTTTTT | CASSVGPSGGRKGTGELFF
TRBJ1-5 | 14 | . | TRBV7-8 | TRBD1 | TGTGCCAGCAGCCGGGACAGGGGAGGTCAGCCCCAGCATTTT | CASSRDRGGQPQHF
TRBJ2-5 | 11 | . | TRBV30 | . | TGTGCCTGGAAGCCGAAAGAGACCCAGTACTTC | CAWKPKETQYF
TRBJ1-2 | 13 | . | TRBV6-5 | TRBD1 | TGTGCCAGCAGATCACAGGGGTTCTATGGCTACACCTTC | CASRSQGFYGYTF
TRBJ1-3 | 15 | once | TRBV7-8 | . | TGTGCCAGCAGCTTAAGTAAGGGGCCTGGAAACACCATATATTTT | CASSLSKGPGNTIYF
TRBJ2-5 | 13 | . | TRBV9 | . | TGTGCCAGCAGCGTATCATTTCAAGAGACCCAGTACTTC | CASSVSFQETQYF
TRBJ1-4 | 15 | . | TRBV6-6 | . | TGTGCCAGCAGCTCCCCGGGGGAAACTAATGAAAAACTGTTTTTT | CASSSPGETNEKLFF
TRBJ1-5 | 16 | . | TRBV19 | . | TGTGCCAGTAGTATAACCGCAGGGGCTGGCAATCAGCCCCAGCATTTT | CASSITAGAGNQPQHF
TRBJ1-1 | 15 | . | TRBV9 | . | TGTGCCAGCAGCGTAGTTAACAGGGAGAACACTGAAGCTTTCTTT | CASSVVNRENTEAFF
TRBJ2-5 | 16 | . | TRBV9 | TRBD2 | TGTGCCAGCAGCGCGGTAGCGGGAGGGCCGTGGGAGACCCAGTACTTC | CASSAVAGGPWETQYF
TRBJ2-7 | 17 | . | TRBV9 | TRBD2 | TGTGCCAGCAGCGCCTTAGGAGCGGGAGGGCCTTTAGGCGAGCAGTACTTC | CASSALGAGGPLGEQYF
TRBJ1-2 | 14 | . | TRBV4-1 | . | TGCGCCAGCAGCCCCTTACTGTCAGTAAATGGCTACACCTTC | CASSPLLSVNGYTF
TRBJ2-7 | 13 | . | TRBV11-2 | . | TGTGCCAGCAGCTTAGATATGGGCTACGAGCAGTACTTC | CASSLDMGYEQYF
TRBJ2-5 | 16 | . | TRBV7-8 | TRBD1 | TGTGCCAGCAGCTTAGCTCGGACAGGCGACAAAGAGACCCAGTACTTC | CASSLARTGDKETQYF
TRBJ2-4 | 15 | . | TRBV27 | . | TGTGCCAGCAGTGTTATAGGGGGTGCCAAAAACATTCAGTACTTC | CASSVIGGAKNIQYF
TRBJ2-5 | 12 | once | TRBV7-9 | . | TGTGCCAGCAGCTCCGTCAGGGAGACCCAGTACTTC | CASSSVRETQYF
TRBJ2-5 | 18 | . | TRBV5-4 | TRBD1 | TGTGCCAGCAGCCGGGGCTCGTCGACAGGGGGTCTTGGTGGGACCCAGTACTTC | CASSRGSSTGGLGGTQYF
TRBJ1-5 | 15 | . | TRBV11-2 | . | TGTGCCAGCAGCTTAGATGGGGTTAGCAATCAGCCCCAGCATTTT | CASSLDGVSNQPQHF
TRBJ1-1 | 11 | . | TRBV27 | . | TGTGCCAGCAGACCGACCCTGGGAGCTTTCTTT | CASRPTLGAFF
TRBJ1-4 | 12 | . | TRBV28 | . | TGTGCCAGCAGTTCTTCAAATGAAAAACTGTTTTTT | CASSSSNEKLFF
TRBJ1-6 | 14 | few | TRBV30 | . | TGTGCCTGGAGTCTTGGACGGGGGAATTCACCCCTCCACTTT | CAWSLGRGNSPLHF
TRBJ1-1 | 15 | . | TRBV11-2 | . | TGTGCCAGCAGCTCCTCCTCAACAGGGAACACTGAAGCTTTCTTT | CASSSSSTGNTEAFF
TRBJ1-4 | 15 | . | TRBV4-3 | . | TGCGCCAGCAGCCAAGAACTGCAGGAGGGGGGAAAACTGTTTTTT | CASSQELQEGGKLFF